The 9 T cell receptor beta chains presented below share a single source sample, sequenced in a study of cytomegalovirus exposure and HLA in healthy donors. Both 60 Vbeta primers and 13 Jbeta primers went into the PCR. Profiled with immunoSEQ multiplex PCR; TCRdb holds only in-frame clones, not every one. The top ten clones hold less than 8% of a sample with roughly 140,000 clones, 60% to 85% of them seen once. Sequencing was performed on PBMCs. The receptors here all came from a woman aged 35 to 49 in good health and CMV-seropositive.

The chain links TRBV6-6 to TRBJ1-1, with 7 bases lining up with TRBD1. The CDR3 consists of 14 residues. Germline V lookup: CDR1 MNHNY, CDR2 SVGAGI (reference sequence). Trimming at V came to 2 bases and at J to 4 bases, leaving 4 bases not matched to a gene. Here the CDR3 DNA reads TGTGCCAGCAGTTACACCGCAGGGGGCACTGAAGCTTTCTTT. It codes for CASSYTAGGTEAFF.

The CDR3 DNA reads as TGCGCCAGCAGTGAGTCTCCACAATGCGAGCAGTACTTC. This translates into CASSESPQCEQYF. The gene calls are TRBV10-1 and TRBJ2-7; D is uncertain. CDR1 and CDR2 (germline): WNHNN, SYGVQD (reference sequence). The V end was cut by 0 bases, the J end by 6 bases, with 9 bases between. CDR3 length: 13 residues.

In nucleotides, the CDR3 is TGCGCCAGCAGTGACAGCTACGAGCAGTACTTC. It translates to CASSDSYEQYF. J is TRBJ2-7 and V is TRBV10-2; no definite D call. V was trimmed by 3 bases and J by 3 bases, leaving 3 bases between them. The CDR3 is made up of 11 amino acids. The germline CDR1 and CDR2 sequences are WSHSY and SAAADI.

V is TRBV7-9 and J is TRBJ2-7; 9 nucleotides line up with TRBD1. Germline V CDR1 and CDR2: SEHNR, FQNEAQ (reference sequence). The V and J ends lost 5 bases and 1 base, in that order; junction bases with no gene match: 6. The CDR3 spans 15 residues. CDR3 region: CASSPGQGRSYEQYF. The CDR3 bases are TGTGCCAGCAGCCCCGGACAGGGGCGATCCTACGAGCAGTACTTC.

V gene TRBV6-5 combines with J gene TRBJ1-4, with D possibly matching TRBD1 (5 bases). Trimming cost V 5 bases and J 0 bases, with 7 bases left between them. From germline, CDR1 is MNHEY and CDR2 SVGAGI. The CDR3 consists of 14 residues. This CDR3 is CASSRGATNEKLFF. The CDR3 nucleotides are TGTGCCAGCAGTCGGGGGGCAACTAATGAAAAACTGTTTTTT.

The chain joins TRBV28 to TRBJ2-3; 7 positions match TRBD1. Germline V gives CDR1 MDHEN, CDR2 SYDVKM. This CDR3 has 16 residues. Trimming removed 5 bases from V and 1 base from J; junction bases left unmatched: 9. CDR3 amino acids: CASSPPTGSGTDTQYF. CDR3 DNA: TGTGCCAGCAGTCCCCCGACAGGGTCGGGCACAGATACGCAGTATTTT. Together with reference TRBV28 and TRBJ2-3, the CDR3 gives the full variable domain: DVKVTQSSRYLVKRTGEKVFLECVQDMDHENMFWYRQDPGLGLRLIYFSYDVKMKEKGDIPEGYSVSREKKERFSLILESASTNQTSMYLCASSPPTGSGTDTQYFGPGTRLTVL.

The gene calls are TRBV4-1 and TRBJ2-5; 10 nucleotides line up with TRBD2. CDR1 is MGHRA, CDR2 YSYEKL, per germline. The CDR3 runs to 16 residues. Trimming cost V 0 bases and J 5 bases; bases outside gene matches: 6. The DNA of the CDR3 is TGCGCCAGCAGCCAAGATCACAGCGGGGGGGCCGAGACCCAGTACTTC. Amino acid sequence: CASSQDHSGGAETQYF.

V gene TRBV5-1 combines with J gene TRBJ1-1; 7 bases are a match to TRBD1. Trimming removed 5 bases from V and 4 bases from J; junction bases left unmatched: 5. CDR1 SGHRS and CDR2 YFSETQ come from the germline V gene. The CDR3 length is 13 residues. In DNA, the CDR3 is TGCGCCAGCAGATCGACAGGGACCACTGAAGCTTTCTTT. Protein: CASRSTGTTEAFF. Variable domain in full (rest from reference TRBV5-1 and TRBJ1-1): KAGVTQTPRYLIKTRGQQVTLSCSPISGHRSVSWYQQTPGQGLQFLFEYFSETQRNKGNFPGRFSGRQFSNSRSEMNVSTLELGDSALYLCASRSTGTTEAFFGQGTRLTVV.

The CDR3 coding sequence is TGTGCCAGCAGCTCCCTCGATCAGTACGAGCAGTACTTC. Protein product: CASSSLDQYEQYF. The J gene is TRBJ2-7, the V gene TRBV13; D ambiguous. The CDR3 has 13 amino acids. Per germline, CDR1 PRHDT and CDR2 FYEKMQ (reference sequence). V lost 4 bases and J 4 bases, leaving 11 bases between the germline ends. The complete variable domain, with remaining parts taken from reference TRBV13 and TRBJ2-7, reads AAGVIQSPRHLIKEKRETATLKCYPIPRHDTVYWYQQGPGQDPQFLISFYEKMQSDKGSIPDRFSAQQFSDYHSELNMSSLELGDSALYFCASSSLDQYEQYFGPGTRLTVT.